This is a list of T cell receptor beta chains from one sample in a study of neurological immune-mediated disorders. MiXCR, run by TCRdb on the 5' RACE reads, gives a single entry per CDR3 protein. The sample lists over 55,000 distinct CDR3 sequences; around a tenth were seen once. Material for sequencing was PBMCs. Receptors were obtained from a man between 25 and 39 years old in good health. Both conserved end residues are part of each CDR3. A D gene is named only where the DNA matches it firmly. Clone size is not always given. Where it is, it says once, few, many or a class for expanded clones.

>14|.|TRBV5-1|many|TRBJ2-7
TGCGCCAGCAGCTTGGGCAGAAGCTCCTACGAGCAGTACTTC
CASSLGRSSYEQYF
>13|.|TRBV20-1|many|TRBJ2-5
TGCAGTGCTAAAACAGGTGATCAAGAGACCCAGTACTTC
CSAKTGDQETQYF
>15|TRBD1|TRBV4-1|many|TRBJ2-7
TGCGCCAGCAGCCAAGTTACGGGACAGGGGTACGAGCAGTACTTC
CASSQVTGQGYEQYF
>16|.|TRBV28|many|TRBJ2-2
TGTGCCAGCAGTTTAATGGGGGCCCAGGACACCGGGGAGCTGTTTTTT
CASSLMGAQDTGELFF
>13|TRBD1|TRBV28|many|TRBJ1-2
TGTGCCAGCAGTGACTCTACAGGGGGAGGCTACACCTTC
CASSDSTGGGYTF
>14|.|TRBV20-1|many|TRBJ2-3
TGCAGTGCCCCGGTGAGATGGGGGGCTAATACGCAGTATTTT
CSAPVRWGANTQYF
>15|.|TRBV18|.|TRBJ2-7
TGTGCCAGCTCACCACTCATAGCTACGACTTACGAGCAGTACTTC
CASSPLIATTYEQYF
>13|.|TRBV6-6|many|TRBJ2-3
TGTGCCAGCAGTTCTGAGGGCACAGATACGCAGTATTTT
CASSSEGTDTQYF
>16|TRBD1|TRBV7-8|many|TRBJ1-2
TGTGCCAGCAGCTTAGAGGGGACAGGGAAAGGTTTTGGCTACACCTTC
CASSLEGTGKGFGYTF
>14|.|TRBV10-2|many|TRBJ2-1
TGCGCCAGCAGGGCTTCCGGGTACTACAATGAGCAGTTCTTC
CASRASGYYNEQFF
>16|.|TRBV2|few|TRBJ2-1
TGTGCCAGCAGTGAACTAGCTAGCGCCTCCTACAATGAGCAGTTCTTC
CASSELASASYNEQFF
>13|.|TRBV10-2|once|TRBJ2-7
TGCGCCAGCATAGGTGGGAGCTGTCGGGGCGTGTACTTC
CASIGGSCRGVYF
>15|.|TRBV5-8|many|TRBJ2-2
TGTGCCAGCAGCTTGTATCAGGGTAGCACCGGGGAGCTGTTTTTT
CASSLYQGSTGELFF
>16|.|TRBV24-1|many|TRBJ2-3
TGTGCCACCAGTGACCAGACTAGGGGTCTCGCAGATACGCAGTATTTT
CATSDQTRGLADTQYF
>18|.|TRBV5-1|many|TRBJ2-1
TGCGCCAGCAGCTCGGGCCCTAAAAAAGCCAGCTCCTACAATGAGCAGTTCTTC
CASSSGPKKASSYNEQFF
>16|.|TRBV5-1|.|TRBJ2-5
TGCGCCAGCAGCTTGGGGTGGACAGCACCTCAAGAGACCCAGTACTTC
CASSLGWTAPQETQYF
>14|TRBD1|TRBV7-9|many|TRBJ2-1
TGTGCCAGCAGCTCCCGACAGGGAACTGATGAGCAGTTCTTC
CASSSRQGTDEQFF
>16|.|TRBV7-9|many|TRBJ2-1
TGTGCCAGCAGCTTAGGTCTAGCGCGTAATTACAATGAGCAGTTCTTC
CASSLGLARNYNEQFF
>14|.|TRBV5-1|many|TRBJ2-3
TGCGCCAGCAGCGACCGACTGGATACAGATACGCAGTATTTT
CASSDRLDTDTQYF
>15|TRBD2|TRBV20-1|many|TRBJ2-1
TGCAGTGCTAGAGGGATTAGCGGGAGTAACAATGAGCAGTTCTTC
CSARGISGSNNEQFF
>16|.|TRBV11-2|few|TRBJ2-2
TGTGCCAGCAGCTTAGCGAGACGTACGAACACCGGGGATCTGTTTTTT
CASSLARRTNTGDLFF
>15|TRBD1|TRBV11-2|many|TRBJ2-5
TGTGCCAGCAGCCGAACGATCGGACAGGGAGAGACCCAGTACTTC
CASSRTIGQGETQYF
>14|TRBD1|TRBV12-3/TRBV12-4|many|TRBJ2-3
TGTGCCAGCAGCCAGACAGGGGCTACAGATACGCAGTATTTT
CASSQTGATDTQYF
>15|.|TRBV4-3|many|TRBJ2-3
TGCGCCAGCAGCCAAGCCGGGGTCAGTGCAGATACGCAGTATTTT
CASSQAGVSADTQYF
>15|.|TRBV24-1|many|TRBJ1-2
TGTGCCACCAGTGATACACAGAGGCTTGTCTATGGCTACACCTTC
CATSDTQRLVYGYTF
>16|TRBD1|TRBV11-3|.|TRBJ2-1
TGTGCCAGCAGCCAGTCGACAGGGTCTTTCCTTGGTGAGCAGTTCTTC
CASSQSTGSFLGEQFF
>20|.|TRBV7-9|once|TRBJ1-5
.
CASSFYICSARLRMAQPQHF
>16|.|TRBV5-1|many|TRBJ2-3
TGCGCCAGCAGCTTGGTATTGAGGGGTAACACAGATACGCAGTATTTT
CASSLVLRGNTDTQYF
>12|.|TRBV24-1|many|TRBJ2-7
TGTGCCACCCACGGGGGCTCCTACGAGCAGTACTTC
CATHGGSYEQYF
>13|.|TRBV5-1|.|TRBJ1-4
TGCGCCAGCAGTCGAGCAACTAATGAAAAACTGTTTTTT
CASSRATNEKLFF
>11|.|TRBV10-3|many|TRBJ2-1
TGTGCCATCAGGGGCTACAATGAGCAGTTCTTC
CAIRGYNEQFF
>14|.|TRBV27|many|TRBJ1-3
TGTGCCAGCAGTTTATGGGGAAGTGGAAACACCATATATTTT
CASSLWGSGNTIYF
>15|.|TRBV3-1|.|TRBJ2-2
TGTGCCAGCAGCCAAGTTTTAAGGAACACCGGGGAGCTGTTTTTT
CASSQVLRNTGELFF
>16|TRBD1|TRBV5-1|many|TRBJ1-1
TGCGCCAGCAGCTGGGGACAGGGAGTTTCGGGCACTGAAGCTTTCTTT
CASSWGQGVSGTEAFF
>14|.|TRBV7-2|many|TRBJ2-7
TGTGCCAGCAGCCTTGGACAGCAGACCTACGAGCAGTACTTC
CASSLGQQTYEQYF
>15|.|TRBV5-1|many|TRBJ1-2
TGCGCCAGCAGCTCGATATTAGACAGGAACTATGGCTACACCTTC
CASSSILDRNYGYTF
>14|TRBD2|TRBV28|many|TRBJ2-7
TGTGCCAGCAGGACTAGCGGGAGCGCCTACGAGCAGTACTTC
CASRTSGSAYEQYF
>17|TRBD1|TRBV28|large|TRBJ2-3
TGTGCCAGCAGTTTAGAGATGACAGGGACCAGCACAGATACGCAGTATTTT
CASSLEMTGTSTDTQYF
>14|TRBD1|TRBV5-1|many|TRBJ1-5
TGCGCCAGCAGCGAGGGACAGAGCAATCAGCCCCAGCATTTT
CASSEGQSNQPQHF
>14|TRBD1|TRBV7-2|many|TRBJ1-5
TGTGCCAGCAGTAGGACAGGGGGCGGTCAGCCCCAGCATTTT
CASSRTGGGQPQHF